This T cell receptor beta chain was documented in a study of blood T cell repertoires in COVID-19 (dated by TCRdb to 2020 to 2022). Study-level background: Samples covering the acute and convalescent phases of COVID-19 were provided by collaborators in the United States, Italy and Spain. The prospective study material was composed of cDNA or gDNA derived from T cells, B-cell-depleted T cells, or PBMCs. Deeply sampled blood TCRbeta repertoires from subjects exposed to, actively infected with, or recovered from COVID-19 were included in the dataset. The repertoires were released in a freely available public database meant as a resource for research on the immune response to SARS-CoV-2. Samples were obtained from the ongoing ImmuneRACE study (first 160 participants) and from 1,254 subjects provided by 6 global collaborators. A de-identified subject ID, COVID-19 status, age in years and sex were almost always included in the sample metadata. HLA class I and class II types, where available, came from metadata supplied by the sample provider rather than from assay-based typing. Points the paper makes about the study in general: The quantity of clinical and demographic metadata differed by source and by participant and was supplied without curation.

In regard to this clone: The antigen this receptor binds is unknown. Per-base quality was not reported, and no clone a single base away is much larger than it.

The immunoSEQ Assay, a bias-controlled multiplex PCR, was used to amplify TCRbeta CDR3 regions from genomic DNA. The authors' pipeline ran thus. The number of nucleated cells in each sample was estimated from the amplification of reference gene primers within the assay. To quantify the absolute abundance of each unique TCRbeta CDR3 rearrangement, sequence reads were collapsed and filtered. For each sample, productive Simpson clonality was calculated by taking the square root of Simpson's diversity index across productive rearrangements. TCRdb took this table from immuneACCESS and kept in-frame rearrangements with V and J called. Such tables lack part of the clones; where checked against another copy, unresolved V genes explain under half of the gap, and the rest is unexplained. V and J calls and clone size are copied from that table; D and trimming were computed from the DNA. This sample is represented by roughly 170,000 clones; 70% to 90% of them were singletons. In total, the top ten clones hold roughly 7.7% of the sample.

Relative to germline, V is 9 bases shorter and J is 8 bases shorter, with 10 bases between their ends. Looking up the germline V gene yields CDR1 MGHDK and CDR2 SYGVNS. The cysteine opens and the phenylalanine closes a CDR3 of 10 amino acids. Just CDR3 DNA is preserved here, 30 bases in frame from base 1. Another Seattle source contributed samples from volunteer blood donors who had recovered from COVID-19. Collaborating institutions collected whole blood in K2EDTA tubes following their own protocols. Collaborator samples were shipped for TCRbeta analysis as frozen whole blood, isolated PBMCs, or DNA extracted from either sample type.

The sequence is built from TRBV25-1 and TRBJ1-1; the D gene identity is not certain. This clonotype was obtained from a man between 40 and 49 years old who had recovered from COVID-19. Sequencing was carried out using peripheral blood. The CDR3 protein sequence reads: CASYWREAFF. Here is the DNA: TGTGCCAGTTACTGGAGAGAAGCTTTCTTT.